This T cell receptor (beta chain) appears in the sequencing data of a study of identical twins. A universal primer site was incorporated via template switching, and the cDNA contained unique molecular identifiers. TCRdb analysed the 5' RACE reads with MiXCR anew, one entry per CDR3 protein. The sample includes about 340,000 distinct CDR3 sequences, 9% to 15% of them seen just once. Each donor was a healthy Caucasian. General study points: Without tracking the same donors, conclusions rested on cross-sectional statistical analysis. Where beta out-of-frame sequences were concerned, excess twin sharing was weaker.

Germline-derived CDR1 and CDR2 are MNHNS and SASEGT. Trimming stripped 1 base from V and 1 base from J, with 11 bases between. The CDR3 sequence is 15 residues long. Points on this clonotype: The antigen is undetermined.

This sample was also put to use in a study of yellow fever vaccine responses in identical twins.

The chain has TRBV6-1 and TRBJ2-7, with D perhaps matching TRBD2 (5 bases). The clonotype originates from a woman aged 18-30 years in good health. Source material: CD8+ T cells sorted from blood. The DNA for the CDR3 is TGTGCCAGCAGTGAAGGGATTTCGGGGTCCTACGAGCAGTACGTC. Translating it yields CASSEGISGSYEQYV.